The 22 T cell receptor beta chains below come from one sample, sequenced in a study of shared clonotypes between healthy human individuals. Assay: immunoSEQ multiplex PCR; the TCRdb copy retains only in-frame clones and omits some. The table lists about 2.3 million clones, about 90% of them singletons. The specimen sequenced was naive CD4+ T cells from PBMCs. Noted subset: CD45RA+ positively selected. These TCRs come from a man between 18 and 35 years old in good health. Some clones in this sample may be carry-over from other donors' samples.

The V gene is TRBV5-5, the J gene TRBJ2-1; D is ambiguous. CDR1 is SGHKS and CDR2 is YYEKEE in the germline V gene (reference sequence). CDR3 length: 11 amino acids. The V end lost 4 bases, the J end lost 7 bases, and 6 bases lay between the germline ends. The CDR3 coding sequence is TGTGCCAGCAGCCCTTATAATGAGCAGTTCTTC. This gives the protein CASSPYNEQFF.

Details on this clone: Other DNA sequences within the sample encode an identical CDR3. The CDR3 coding sequence is TGTGCCAGCTCTTCGGGCGCAGATACGCAGTATTTT. It yields the protein CASSSGADTQYF. The chain combines TRBV7-3 with TRBJ2-3; D not certain. Germline V lookup: CDR1 SGHTA, CDR2 FQGTGA. V shed 8 bases and J shed 4 bases, with 10 bases lying between them. The CDR3 runs 12 residues.

The chain employs TRBV7-6 and TRBJ2-7; TRBD2 aligns across 9 bases. The CDR3 runs 14 residues. V was pared by 5 bases and J by 3 bases, with 5 bases of the junction left unmatched. Germline CDR1 reads SGHVS; CDR2 reads FNYEAQ. This chain's CDR3 is CASSPAAGGYEQYF. In DNA, the CDR3 is TGTGCCAGCAGCCCCGCAGCGGGAGGCTACGAGCAGTACTTC.

Concerning this clone itself: At the DNA level, this CDR3 is encoded by other sequences in the same sample as well. The rearrangement links TRBV18 to TRBJ1-1, with D hard to call. Per germline, CDR1 KGHSH and CDR2 LQKENI. V shed 2 bases and J shed 1 base, with 5 bases lying between them. This CDR3 comprises 13 residues. DNA of the CDR3: TGTGCCAGCTCACCAGCCCAGAACACTGAAGCTTTCTTT. It is translated as CASSPAQNTEAFF.

This clone has a handful of counts. The chain links TRBV28 to TRBJ1-3; 7 bases are shared with TRBD1. CDR1 and CDR2 (germline): MDHEN, SYDVKM. The CDR3 has 11 residues. With 10 bases clipped from V and 8 bases from J, the junction kept 5 bases outside the gene matches. The CDR3 sequence is CATRQGHTIYF. CDR3 DNA: TGTGCCACGCGACAGGGCCACACCATATATTTT. Full variable domain (missing parts from reference TRBV28 and TRBJ1-3): DVKVTQSSRYLVKRTGEKVFLECVQDMDHENMFWYRQDPGLGLRLIYFSYDVKMKEKGDIPEGYSVSREKKERFSLILESASTNQTSMYLCATRQGHTIYFGEGSWLTVV.

Remarks on this clone: The same CDR3 can be traced to other DNA sequences in this sample. The gene calls are TRBV10-1 and TRBJ2-7; no clear D gene. The CDR3 is 13 residues long. From germline, CDR1 is WNHNN and CDR2 SYGVQD (reference sequence). V lost 5 bases, J lost 3 bases, and 11 bases lay in between. The DNA of the CDR3 is TGCGCCAGCAGTCCGGACGGATACTACGAGCAGTACTTC. As protein: CASSPDGYYEQYF.

The chain recombines TRBV28 with TRBJ2-1, with unresolved D. Germline values: CDR1 MDHEN, CDR2 SYDVKM. The CDR3 consists of 11 residues. The V end was cut by 2 bases, the J end by 8 bases, with 4 bases between. The CDR3 reads CASSLGHEQFF. CDR3 nucleotides: TGTGCCAGCAGTTTAGGGCATGAGCAGTTCTTC.

The chain recombines TRBV7-9 with TRBJ2-7; 7 nucleotides agree with TRBD2. The CDR3 totals 16 residues. From germline, CDR1 is SEHNR and CDR2 FQNEAQ (reference sequence). With 5 bases clipped from V and 3 bases from J, the junction kept 13 bases outside the gene matches. CDR3 coding DNA: TGTGCCAGCAGCCCAGCGAAGGGCGGGAGAGTCTACGAGCAGTACTTC. Amino acid sequence: CASSPAKGGRVYEQYF.

This sequence joins TRBV7-8 and TRBJ1-3; 7 nucleotides agree with TRBD1. Germline CDR1 SGHVS, CDR2 FQNEAQ. Trimming removed 1 base from V and 4 bases from J; junction bases left unmatched: 10. This CDR3 is built from 17 residues. In nucleotides, the CDR3 is TGTGCCAGCAGCTTAGAAAGGTCAGGGGGTCAGGGAAACACCATATATTTT. Protein product: CASSLERSGGQGNTIYF. Drawing the rest from reference TRBV7-8 and TRBJ1-3, the complete variable domain is GAGVSQSPRYKVAKRGQDVALRCDPISGHVSLFWYQQALGQGPEFLTYFQNEAQLDKSGLPSDRFFAERPEGSVSTLKIQRTQQEDSAVYLCASSLERSGGQGNTIYFGEGSWLTVV.

The CDR3 protein is CASNGGGFNYGYTF. DNA for the CDR3: TGTGCCAGTAATGGCGGGGGTTTCAACTATGGCTACACCTTC. V gene TRBV19 combines with J gene TRBJ1-2; maybe TRBD1 (5 bases). The CDR3 length is 14 residues. V gave up 7 bases and J gave up 2 bases, with 14 bases separating them. The germline V gene encodes CDR1 LNHDA and CDR2 SQIVND (reference sequence). The whole variable domain, remainder taken from reference TRBV19 and TRBJ1-2, is DGGITQSPKYLFRKEGQNVTLSCEQNLNHDAMYWYRQDPGQGLRLIYYSQIVNDFQKGDIAEGYSVSREKKESFPLTVTSAQKNPTAFYLCASNGGGFNYGYTFGSGTRLTVV.

A note on this clone: This CDR3 is also generated by other DNA sequences in the sample. The chain recombines TRBV29-1 with TRBJ1-1; weak D call: TRBD1 (6 bases). Germline assignment: CDR1 SQVTM and CDR2 ANQGSEA. The CDR3 consists of 13 residues. Trimming took 3 bases from V and 1 from J, leaving 9 bases between them. The CDR3 protein is CSVDLQGNTEAFF. The CDR3 DNA is TGCAGCGTTGACCTACAGGGGAACACTGAAGCTTTCTTT.

Comments on this clone: Other DNA sequences of this sample code for an identical CDR3. The chain joins TRBV27 to TRBJ1-3; possibly TRBD1 for D (6 bases). The CDR3 contains 13 residues. Germline CDR1 MNHEY, CDR2 SMNVEV (reference sequence). V dropped 3 bases and J dropped 7 bases, with 10 bases sitting between them. CDR3 residues: CASSFLGGNTIYF. CDR3 bases: TGTGCCAGCAGTTTTCTAGGGGGGAACACCATATATTTT.

The chain couples TRBV5-6 to TRBJ2-1; D not resolved. CDR1 is SGHDT and CDR2 is YYEEEE in the germline V gene. CDR3 length equals 12 residues. Trimming pared 5 bases from V and 3 bases from J, leaving 6 bases between. The CDR3 nucleotides read TGTGCCAGCAGGCGAAACTACAATGAGCAGTTCTTC. Its protein product is CASRRNYNEQFF.

This clone has a handful of counts. The gene calls are TRBV19 and TRBJ1-1, with 7 positions matching TRBD1. Germline V gives CDR1 LNHDA, CDR2 SQIVND (reference sequence). The CDR3 has 14 amino acids. V shed 4 bases and J 1 base; nucleotides not matched to a gene: 3. The CDR3 DNA is TGTGCCAGTAGTACAAACAGGGGGAACACTGAAGCTTTCTTT. Amino acid sequence: CASSTNRGNTEAFF.

The genes are TRBV6-1 and TRBJ2-5; 7 bases agree with TRBD1. CDR1 and CDR2 (germline): MNHNS, SASEGT. The CDR3 runs to 13 residues. V lost 6 bases to trimming and J lost 1 base; unmatched junction nucleotides: 2. The CDR3 sequence: CASRRDSQETQYF. CDR3 DNA sequence: TGTGCCAGCAGACGGGACAGCCAAGAGACCCAGTACTTC.

The chain joins TRBV9 to TRBJ2-3, with D unresolved. Trimming pared 0 bases from V and 8 bases from J, leaving 7 bases between. Germline V gene data show CDR1 as SGDLS and CDR2 as YYNGEE. The CDR3 runs 12 residues. The CDR3 protein is CASSVEIGTQYF. The CDR3 DNA sequence: TGTGCCAGCAGCGTAGAGATCGGTACGCAGTATTTT.

Concerning this clone: The same CDR3 can be traced to other DNA sequences in this sample. This chain joins TRBV18 and TRBJ1-2; 9 nucleotides agree with TRBD1. Per the germline V gene, CDR1 is KGHSH and CDR2 is LQKENI. The trim removed 3 bases at V and 2 bases at J, leaving 1 base unmatched. The CDR3 sequence is 14 residues long. Here the CDR3 reads CASSPTGGNYGYTF. In nucleotides, the CDR3 is TGTGCCAGCTCACCGACAGGGGGAAACTATGGCTACACCTTC. The whole variable domain, filled in from reference TRBV18 and TRBJ1-2, reads NAGVMQNPRHLVRRRGQEARLRCSPMKGHSHVYWYRQLPEEGLKFMVYLQKENIIDESGMPKERFSAEFPKEGPSILRIQQVVRGDSAAYFCASSPTGGNYGYTFGSGTRLTVV.

This clone was seen just once. This chain joins TRBV18 and TRBJ2-1, with TRBD2 matching over 9 bases. CDR1 and CDR2 from the germline V gene are KGHSH and LQKENI. V was pared by 3 bases and J by 2 bases, with 2 bases of the junction left unmatched. This CDR3 has 15 amino acids. The DNA for the CDR3 is TGTGCCAGCTCACCCGGGACTAGCACCTACAATGAGCAGTTCTTC. This gives the protein CASSPGTSTYNEQFF.

J is TRBJ1-4 and V is TRBV15; 7 bases fit TRBD1. Germline V lookup: CDR1 LNHNV, CDR2 YYDKDF (reference sequence). The CDR3 contains 12 residues. Trimming took 6 bases from V and 11 from J; bases not matched to a gene: 6. The CDR3 bases are TGTGCCACCAGGGAGGGGGCGCGGAAACTGTTTTTT. This translates into CATREGARKLFF. The full variable domain, in which reference TRBV15 and TRBJ1-4 provide the parts outside the CDR3, is DAMVIQNPRYQVTQFGKPVTLSCSQTLNHNVMYWYQQKSSQAPKLLFHYYDKDFNNEADTPDNFQSRRPNTSFCFLDIRSPGLGDTAMYLCATREGARKLFFGSGTQLSVL.

This rearrangement joins TRBV6-5 to TRBJ1-1, with D unresolved. Germline CDR1 MNHEY, CDR2 SVGAGI. V shed 6 bases and J shed 0 bases, with 11 bases lying between them. The CDR3 has 14 residues. CDR3 nucleotides: TGTGCCAGCAGGGGTATGGCGATGAACACTGAAGCTTTCTTT. The encoded protein is CASRGMAMNTEAFF.

V gene TRBV27 combines with J gene TRBJ2-2; 7 nucleotides align to TRBD1. This CDR3 comprises 15 residues. Germline assignment: CDR1 MNHEY and CDR2 SMNVEV (reference sequence). The V and J ends lost 6 bases and 1 base, in that order; junction bases with no gene match: 5. The CDR3 DNA follows: TGTGCCAGCAGCCGACAGGGCCGGAACACCGGGGAGCTGTTTTTT. Its translation: CASSRQGRNTGELFF.

Written as DNA, the CDR3 is TGTGCCAGCAGCTTTGTCCAGTATGAAAAACTGTTTTTT. Translated, it gives CASSFVQYEKLFF. This chain joins TRBV7-6 and TRBJ1-4; D is uncertain. This CDR3 spans 13 amino acids. Trimming cost V 3 bases and J 6 bases, with 8 bases left between them. In germline, CDR1 is SGHVS, CDR2 FNYEAQ.